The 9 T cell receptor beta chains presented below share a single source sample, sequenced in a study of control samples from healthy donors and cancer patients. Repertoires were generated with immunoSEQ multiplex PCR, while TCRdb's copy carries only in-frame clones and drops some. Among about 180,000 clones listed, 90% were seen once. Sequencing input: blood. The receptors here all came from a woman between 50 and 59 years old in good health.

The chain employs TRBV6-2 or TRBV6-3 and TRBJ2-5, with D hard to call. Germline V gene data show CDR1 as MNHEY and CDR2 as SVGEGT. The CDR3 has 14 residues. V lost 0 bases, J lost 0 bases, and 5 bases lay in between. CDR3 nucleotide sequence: TGTGCCAGCAGTTACTCGACACACCAAGAGACCCAGTACTTC. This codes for CASSYSTHQETQYF.

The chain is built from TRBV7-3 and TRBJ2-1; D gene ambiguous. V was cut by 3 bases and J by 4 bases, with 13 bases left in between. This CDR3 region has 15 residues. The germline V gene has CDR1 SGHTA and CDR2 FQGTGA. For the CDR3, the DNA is TGTGCCAGCAGCTTTGACTCGAACATTTACAATGAGCAGTTCTTC. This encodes CASSFDSNIYNEQFF.

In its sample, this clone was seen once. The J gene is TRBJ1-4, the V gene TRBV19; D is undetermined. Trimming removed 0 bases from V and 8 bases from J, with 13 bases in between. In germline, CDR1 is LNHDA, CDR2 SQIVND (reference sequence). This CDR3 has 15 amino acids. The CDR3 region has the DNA TGTGCCAGTAGTATAGATCTGGGAGCCAACGAAAAACTGTTTTTT. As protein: CASSIDLGANEKLFF.

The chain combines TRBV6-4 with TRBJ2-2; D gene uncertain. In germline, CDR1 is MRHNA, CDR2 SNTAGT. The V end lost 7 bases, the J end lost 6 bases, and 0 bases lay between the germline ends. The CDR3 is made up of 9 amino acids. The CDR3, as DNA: TGTGCCAGCACCGGGGAGCTGTTTTTT. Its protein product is CASTGELFF.

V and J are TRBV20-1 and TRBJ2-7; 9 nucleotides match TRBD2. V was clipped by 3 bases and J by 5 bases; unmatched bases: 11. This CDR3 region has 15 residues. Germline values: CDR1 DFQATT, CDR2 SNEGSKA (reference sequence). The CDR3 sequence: CSASGRGLASNEQYF. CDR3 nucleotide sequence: TGCAGTGCTAGTGGGAGGGGACTAGCTAGCAACGAGCAGTACTTC.

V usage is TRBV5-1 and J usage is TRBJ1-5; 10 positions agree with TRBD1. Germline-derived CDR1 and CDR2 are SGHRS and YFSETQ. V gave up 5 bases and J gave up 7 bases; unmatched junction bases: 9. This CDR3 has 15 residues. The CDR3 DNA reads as TGCGCCAGCAGGCGCGACAGGGGGCGAGGGCAGCCCCAGCATTTT. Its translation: CASRRDRGRGQPQHF. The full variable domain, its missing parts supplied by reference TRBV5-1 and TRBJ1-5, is KAGVTQTPRYLIKTRGQQVTLSCSPISGHRSVSWYQQTPGQGLQFLFEYFSETQRNKGNFPGRFSGRQFSNSRSEMNVSTLELGDSALYLCASRRDRGRGQPQHFGDGTRLSIL.

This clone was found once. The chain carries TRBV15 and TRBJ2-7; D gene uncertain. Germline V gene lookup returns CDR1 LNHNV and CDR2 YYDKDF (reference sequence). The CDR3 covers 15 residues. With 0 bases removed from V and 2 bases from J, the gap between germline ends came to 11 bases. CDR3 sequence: CATSRDPTGTYEQYF. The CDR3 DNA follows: TGTGCCACCAGCAGAGATCCGACTGGCACCTACGAGCAGTACTTC.

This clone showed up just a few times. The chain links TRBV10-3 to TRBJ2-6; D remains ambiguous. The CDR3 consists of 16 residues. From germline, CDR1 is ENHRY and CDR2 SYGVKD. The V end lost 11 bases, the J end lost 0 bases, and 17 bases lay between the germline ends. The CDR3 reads CASGARPFSGANVLTF. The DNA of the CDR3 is TGTGCCTCTGGTGCCAGACCCTTCTCTGGGGCCAACGTCCTGACTTTC.

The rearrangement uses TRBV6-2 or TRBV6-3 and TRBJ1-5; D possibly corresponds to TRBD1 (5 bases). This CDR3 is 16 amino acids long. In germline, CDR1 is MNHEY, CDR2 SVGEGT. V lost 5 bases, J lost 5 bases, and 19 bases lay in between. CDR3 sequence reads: CASSRKTGVSYQPQHF. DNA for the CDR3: TGTGCCAGCAGTAGGAAAACGGGGGTATCGTATCAGCCCCAGCATTTT.